This T cell receptor beta chain was profiled in a study of blood T cell repertoires in COVID-19. The overall study: Acute and convalescent COVID-19 specimens originated in the United States, Italy and Spain. From T cells, B-cell-depleted T cells, or PBMCs came the material, which was cDNA or gDNA.

Per the original methods: For nucleated cells, counts were estimated from reference gene primer amplification. Assay used: immunoSEQ multiplex PCR; TCRdb lists only in-frame clones, some missing. The D gene and trimming were derived from the DNA, and the V and J assignments and clone size from that table. The data show approximately 430,000 clones, approximately 90% seen once. Germline V lookup: CDR1 MNHNS, CDR2 SASEGT. The CDR3 totals 15 residues. J lost 0 bases, V lost 1 base, and 2 bases had no gene match. The sample was peripheral blood. This sequence was found in a woman between 25 and 40 years old with active or convalescent COVID-19. The chain is built from TRBV6-1 and TRBJ2-7, with 8 bases identical to TRBD1. The CDR3 sequence is CASSEEQGGSYEQYF. In DNA, the CDR3 is TGTGCCAGCAGTGAAGAACAGGGGGGCTCCTACGAGCAGTACTTC.